The source of this T cell receptor beta chain is a study of blood T cell repertoires in COVID-19. Germline trimming cut 2 bases from V and 8 bases from J; bases unmatched to any gene: 9. CDR1 and CDR2 (germline): MNHEY, SVGAGI. The length of the CDR3 is 16 residues. Sequenced by immunoSEQ multiplex PCR; TCRdb stores in-frame clones only, minus some. The sample holds around 200,000 clones; 84% are singletons and the top ten take 3% to 3.5%. Material for sequencing was PBMCs or T cells enriched from blood (not recorded which). This clonotype originated in a woman in her twenties or thirties who had recovered from COVID-19. This chain uses TRBV6-5 with TRBJ1-6; 7 bases match TRBD1. CDR3 coding DNA: TGTGCCAGCAGTTACCAGTCCCGACAGGGCTATTCACCCCTCCACTTT. The encoded protein is CASSYQSRQGYSPLHF.